Below, one T cell receptor (beta chain) is given with its context. What it binds is unknown. Individual cDNA molecules were tagged with unique molecular identifiers. TCRdb re-analysed the 5' RACE reads in MiXCR, keeping a single row per CDR3 protein. This sample carries some 32,000 distinct CDR3 sequences, 4.5% to 6.5% of them seen once, and the ten largest clones take 5.5% to 7%. This record comes from a study of early T cells in non-severe SARS-CoV-2 infection. Study-level information: Sequencing of unsorted whole blood was done on bulk RNA, leaving chains unpaired.

Trimming pared 5 bases from V and 3 bases from J, leaving 17 bases between. CDR1 is DFQATT and CDR2 is SNEGSKA in the germline V gene (reference sequence). This CDR3 contains 14 residues. Regarding the study as a whole: Comparison of clonotypes with VDJdb favored anti-spike CD8 responses while missing private and CD4 specificities.

The chain recombines TRBV20-1 with TRBJ2-7; D is undetermined. This TCR derives from an adult who was a healthcare worker with PCR-confirmed SARS-CoV-2 infection or an uninfected control (not recorded which). The sequenced sample consisted of whole blood. The CDR3 is CSAASHGLGYEQYF. The CDR3 DNA is TGCAGTGCTGCCTCCCATGGCTTAGGCTACGAGCAGTACTTC.